The 8 T cell receptor beta chains listed next were all sequenced from one sample in a study of CD8+CD57+ T cells in acquired aplastic anemia. By flow cytometry, patients selected for sequencing had shown an expansion of CD8+CD57+ cells. Genomic DNA was employed as the template in profiling TCR beta VDJ and CDR3. From the reads, TCRdb called clonotypes with MiXCR, one entry per CDR3 protein. This table holds 150,000 to 200,000 distinct CDR3 sequences, 63% found once. Sequencing was performed on sorted CD4+, CD8+, or CD8+CD57+ T cells (not recorded which) from PBMCs. All receptors come from a human donor with aplastic anemia.

This clonotype has a handful of counts. The chain carries TRBV27 and TRBJ2-2; no firm D call. The CDR3 runs 17 residues. Trimming took 0 bases from V and 4 from J, leaving 15 bases between them. The germline V gene has CDR1 MNHEY and CDR2 SMNVEV (reference sequence). CDR3 DNA: TGTGCCAGCAGTTTATCCGGGCCGTCATATTTCACCGGGGAGCTGTTTTTT. As protein: CASSLSGPSYFTGELFF.

This clonotype was found many times. The chain combines TRBV2 with TRBJ2-7, with a weak D call TRBD2 (5 bases). The CDR3 contains 14 residues. The V end lost 6 bases, the J end lost 0 bases, and 12 bases lay between the germline ends. Germline V gene data show CDR1 as SNHLY and CDR2 as FYNNEI. In DNA, the CDR3 is TGTGCCAGCAGGAGCTCGGGATACTCCTACGAGCAGTACTTC. It translates to CASRSSGYSYEQYF.

The chain has TRBV20-1 and TRBJ2-7; 9 nucleotides align to TRBD2. CDR3 size: 13 residues. Germline trimming cut 4 bases from V and 5 bases from J; bases unmatched to any gene: 6. Germline V gene sequence: CDR1 DFQATT, CDR2 SNEGSKA (reference sequence). The CDR3 DNA sequence: TGCAGTGCTATTAGCGGGAGAAGGGACGAGCAGTACTTC. It is translated as CSAISGRRDEQYF.

The gene calls are TRBV19 and TRBJ2-3; 8 bases are shared with TRBD1. CDR1 and CDR2 (germline): LNHDA, SQIVND (reference sequence). CDR3 length: 16 amino acids. V dropped 0 bases and J dropped 4; count of bases not matched to a gene: 6. CDR3: CASSIDRAGGADTQYF. CDR3 DNA: TGTGCCAGTAGTATAGATCGGGCAGGGGGCGCAGATACGCAGTATTTT.

The V call is TRBV15, the J call TRBJ2-6; no clear D gene. The CDR3 contains 16 residues. The V gene lost 0 bases and the J gene lost 4 bases, with 10 bases spanning the gap. Germline V gene data show CDR1 as LNHNV and CDR2 as YYDKDF (reference sequence). Here the CDR3 reads CATSREWSSGANVLTF. In DNA form, the CDR3 reads TGTGCCACCAGCAGAGAATGGTCCTCGGGGGCCAACGTCCTGACTTTC.

This clonotype came up many times. V gene TRBV7-9 combines with J gene TRBJ1-3; the D is unclear. The CDR3 extends over 14 amino acids. With 0 bases removed from V and 0 bases from J, the gap between germline ends came to 3 bases. Germline V gene data show CDR1 as SEHNR and CDR2 as FQNEAQ (reference sequence). The CDR3 here is CASSLALSGNTIYF. CDR3 nucleotide sequence: TGTGCCAGCAGCTTAGCGCTCTCTGGAAACACCATATATTTT.

About this clonotype itself: A much larger clone sits a single nucleotide away, making a read error possible. V and J are TRBV12-3 or TRBV12-4 and TRBJ1-2; TRBD1 aligns across 11 bases. This CDR3 is 14 amino acids long. CDR3 nucleotides: TGTGCCAGCGGTTTTGGGACAGGGGGCTATGGCTACACCTTC. Protein product: CASGFGTGGYGYTF.

This clonotype was counted only a few times. The rearrangement joins TRBV7-2 to TRBJ1-5; unclear D gene. This CDR3 region has 13 residues. V lost 1 base, J lost 6 bases, and 7 bases lay in between. Germline V CDR1 and CDR2: SGHTA, FQGNSA. The CDR3 DNA reads TGTGCCAGCAGCTTAGATCGGGGTCAGCCCCAGCATTTT. Its protein product is CASSLDRGQPQHF.